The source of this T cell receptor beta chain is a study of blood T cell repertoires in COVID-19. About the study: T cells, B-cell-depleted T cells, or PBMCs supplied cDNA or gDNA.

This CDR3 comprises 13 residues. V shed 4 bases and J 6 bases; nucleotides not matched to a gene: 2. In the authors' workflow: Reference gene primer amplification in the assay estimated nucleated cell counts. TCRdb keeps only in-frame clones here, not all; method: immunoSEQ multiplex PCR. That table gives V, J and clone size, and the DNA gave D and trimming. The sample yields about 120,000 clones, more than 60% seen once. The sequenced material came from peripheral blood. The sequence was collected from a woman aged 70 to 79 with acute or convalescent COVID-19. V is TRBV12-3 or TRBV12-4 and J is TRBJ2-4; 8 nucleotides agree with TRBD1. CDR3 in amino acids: CASSSDRGNIQYF. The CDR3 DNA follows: TGTGCCAGCAGTTCTGACAGGGGAAACATTCAGTACTTC.